Presented here are 6 T cell receptor beta chains from one specimen sequenced in a study of molecular identifiers for immune sequencing clone quantification listed by TCRdb under 2018. Libraries were built with PCR. The sequencer was an Illumina HiSeq 4000. The public reads were quality trimmed at Q25 with fastp and then assembled into clones with MiXCR by TCRdb, keeping productive beta chains. Each record represents a unique CDR3 protein, reported with the most common genes and DNA among its rows. The sample table shows about 640,000 distinct CDR3 sequences, and 20% are seen once. Of the sample, around 0.86% is held by the ten largest clones. Sequenced material: naive CD8+ T cells from blood, with Jurkat cell RNA spiked in. The cell subset or site label, read with the paper, signifies: FACS-sorted CD8+CD4-CCR7+CD45RA+ naive T cells. These receptors were collected from a human donor in good health. Some libraries in this study had Jurkat cell RNA spiked in.

The V call is TRBV4-1, the J call TRBJ1-1; D possibly corresponds to TRBD1 (5 bases). There are 13 residues in the CDR3. The germline CDR1 and CDR2 sequences are MGHRA and YSYEKL. Trimming shortened V by 1 base and J by 8 bases, and 11 bases separated the two germline ends. The CDR3: CASSQGSGTEAFF. CDR3 sequence (DNA): TGCGCCAGCAGCCAAGGTTCCGGGACGGAAGCTTTCTTT.

At least ten counts were recorded for this clonotype. V usage is TRBV10-1 and J usage is TRBJ2-3; D is unclear. Trimming took off 2 bases at V and 2 bases at J, with 5 bases between the two ends. The CDR3 is 13 residues long. The germline V gene encodes CDR1 WNHNN and CDR2 SYGVQD (reference sequence). CDR3 residues: CASSEGVTDTQYF. CDR3 nucleotides: TGCGCCAGCAGTGAGGGGGTCACAGATACGCAGTATTTT.

This clonotype has a handful of counts. The junction differs from germline at one of its ends, possibly a read error. This chain connects TRBV28 to TRBJ2-7; tentative D call: TRBD2 (5 bases). The CDR3 spans 16 residues. Germline CDR1 and CDR2: MDHEN and SYDVKM. The CDR3, as DNA: TGTGTCAGCAGTCCCCCCCGGGATACGAGCTCCTACGAGCAGTACTTC. Amino acids: CVSSPPRDTSSYEQYF.

CDR3 DNA: TGCGCCAGCAGCTTATTGCAGGGTGAAACTGAAGCTTTCTTT. This sequence encodes CASSLLQGETEAFF. J is TRBJ1-1 and V is TRBV5-1; possible D gene TRBD1, 5 bases. This CDR3 comprises 14 residues. Germline CDR1 is SGHRS and CDR2 is YFSETQ. V shed 2 bases and J shed 5 bases, with 13 bases lying between them.

This clonotype has at least ten counts. J is TRBJ2-2 and V is TRBV2; TRBD1 agrees at 9 bases. Germline V gives CDR1 SNHLY, CDR2 FYNNEI. CDR3 length: 19 residues. V lost 4 bases, J lost 1 base, and 13 bases stayed unmatched. DNA of the CDR3: TGTGCCAGCAGTGTAACCCTAGCCGGGACAGGGCAGAACACCGGGGAGCTGTTTTTT. It encodes CASSVTLAGTGQNTGELFF.

This clonotype occurred a few times. A junction boundary mismatches the germline segment, possibly from a read error. The V and J genes are TRBV6-6 and TRBJ2-3; 9 bases map to TRBD2. Germline CDR1 is MNHNY and CDR2 is SVGAGI (reference sequence). The CDR3 has 16 residues. The CDR3 DNA is TGTGCCAGCAGTTACCAGGGACTAGCAGTCACAGAGACGCAGTATTTT. It translates to CASSYQGLAVTETQYF.